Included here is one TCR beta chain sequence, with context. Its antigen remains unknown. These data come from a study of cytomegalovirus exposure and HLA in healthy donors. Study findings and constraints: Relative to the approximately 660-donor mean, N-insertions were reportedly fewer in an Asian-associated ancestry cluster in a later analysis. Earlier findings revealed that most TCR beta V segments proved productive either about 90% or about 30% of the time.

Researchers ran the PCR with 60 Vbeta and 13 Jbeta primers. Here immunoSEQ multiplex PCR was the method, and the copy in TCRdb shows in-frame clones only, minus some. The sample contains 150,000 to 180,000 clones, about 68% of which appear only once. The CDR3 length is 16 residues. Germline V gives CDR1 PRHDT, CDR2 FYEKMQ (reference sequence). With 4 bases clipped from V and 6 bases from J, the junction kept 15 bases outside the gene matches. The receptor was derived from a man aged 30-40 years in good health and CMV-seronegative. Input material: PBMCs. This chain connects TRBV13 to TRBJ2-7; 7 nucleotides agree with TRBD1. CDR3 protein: CASSSNLRTGLGEQYF. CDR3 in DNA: TGTGCCAGCAGCTCCAACCTACGGACAGGTCTAGGCGAGCAGTACTTC.